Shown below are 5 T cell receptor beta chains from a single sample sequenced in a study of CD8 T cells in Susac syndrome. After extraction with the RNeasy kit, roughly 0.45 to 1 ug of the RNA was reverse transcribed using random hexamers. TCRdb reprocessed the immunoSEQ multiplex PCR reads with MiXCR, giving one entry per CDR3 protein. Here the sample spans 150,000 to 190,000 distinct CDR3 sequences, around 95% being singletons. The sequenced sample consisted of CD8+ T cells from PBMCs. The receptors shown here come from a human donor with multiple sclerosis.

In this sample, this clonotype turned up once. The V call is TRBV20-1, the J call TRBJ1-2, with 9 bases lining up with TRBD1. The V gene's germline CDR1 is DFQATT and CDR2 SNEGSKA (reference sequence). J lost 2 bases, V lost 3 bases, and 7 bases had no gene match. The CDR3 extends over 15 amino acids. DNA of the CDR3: TGCAGTGCTAGGGGGGACAGGGACGAAAACTATGGCTACACCTTC. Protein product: CSARGDRDENYGYTF.

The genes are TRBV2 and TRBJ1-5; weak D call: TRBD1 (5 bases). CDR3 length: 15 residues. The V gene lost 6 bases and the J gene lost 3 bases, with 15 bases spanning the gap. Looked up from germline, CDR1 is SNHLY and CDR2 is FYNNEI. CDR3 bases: TGTGCCAGCAGCTCCCAGGGAGGAAACAATCAGCCCCAGCATTTT. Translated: CASSSQGGNNQPQHF. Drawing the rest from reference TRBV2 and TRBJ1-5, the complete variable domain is EPEVTQTPSHQVTQMGQEVILRCVPISNHLYFYWYRQILGQKVEFLVSFYNNEISEKSEIFDDQFSVERPDGSNFTLKIRSTKLEDSAMYFCASSSQGGNNQPQHFGDGTRLSIL.

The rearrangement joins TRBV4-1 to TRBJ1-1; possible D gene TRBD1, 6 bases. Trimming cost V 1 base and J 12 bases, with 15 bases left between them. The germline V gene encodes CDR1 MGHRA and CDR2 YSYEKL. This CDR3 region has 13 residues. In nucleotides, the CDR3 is TGCGCCAGCAGCCAAGGAGGTCGACGGGACACTTTCTTT. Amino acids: CASSQGGRRDTFF.

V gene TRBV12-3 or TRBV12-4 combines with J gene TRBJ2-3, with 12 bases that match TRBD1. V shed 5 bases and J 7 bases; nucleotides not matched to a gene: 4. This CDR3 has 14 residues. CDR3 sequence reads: CASSPGTGGYTQYF. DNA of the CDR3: TGTGCCAGCAGTCCCGGGACAGGGGGCTATACGCAGTATTTT.

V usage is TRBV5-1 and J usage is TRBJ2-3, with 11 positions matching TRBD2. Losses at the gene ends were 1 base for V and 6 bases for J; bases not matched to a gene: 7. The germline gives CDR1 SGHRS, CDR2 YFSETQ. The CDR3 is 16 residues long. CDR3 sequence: CASSLRLAGGFDTQYF. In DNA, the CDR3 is TGCGCCAGCAGCTTGCGGTTAGCGGGGGGGTTTGATACGCAGTATTTT.